The clone carrying this T cell receptor beta chain appeared many times. Its antigen is undetermined. Diagnosing involved the use of clinical symptoms, serum thyroxine and TRAb, thyroid ultrasound and orbital computed tomography. Trimming cost V 2 bases and J 4 bases; bases outside gene matches: 4. The V gene's germline CDR1 is ENHRY and CDR2 SYGVKD. CDR3 length: 14 residues. The data are from a study of T cells in Graves' hyperthyroidism and ophthalmopathy. Study summary: Peripheral blood sampling occurred at initial diagnosis, before any treatment. General study results and limits: The majority of expanded thyroid clonotypes above 0.001 also appeared in blood. It was a median around seven months before onset that the model predicted ophthalmopathy.

RNA transcripts served as the template for amplifying TCR beta CDR3 regions. Initially, a first-round RT-PCR of the TCR CDR3 employed the HTBI primer set. MiXCR, run by TCRdb on the multiplex PCR reads, gives a single entry per CDR3 protein. In the table there are about 520,000 distinct CDR3 sequences, under 25% of which are singletons. This clonotype originated in a man aged 18 to 29 with Graves' hyperthyroidism. The gene calls are TRBV10-3 and TRBJ1-1, with 7 bases lining up with TRBD1. Sequenced sample: blood. This CDR3 is CAISELSGGTEAFF. Here the CDR3 DNA reads TGTGCCATCAGTGAGCTTTCAGGGGGCACTGAAGCTTTCTTT.